The T cell receptor beta chain under discussion was sequenced for a study of shared clonotypes between healthy human individuals. General study results and limits: Larger estimated richness was generally seen in naive subsets than in memory subsets.

CD45RA+ naive and CD45RA-negative memory subsets were separated from CD4+ cells. For this clone: The antigen is not known.

In the original processing: Filtering differed for immunoSEQ, which gave only junction sequences without quality scores. Only in-frame clones appear in the TCRdb table, and some are missing; sequencing was by immunoSEQ multiplex PCR. The DNA was the basis for D and trimming; V, J and clone size are from that table. The sample consists of around 1.5 million clones, 98% of them appearing once. Sequencing was performed on naive CD4+ T cells sorted from blood. Subset: CD45RA+ positively selected. This TCR derives from a young man in good health.

This CDR3 is CASSGSGATKNIQYF. CDR3 DNA sequence: TGTGCCAGCAGCGGGTCCGGGGCCACCAAAAACATTCAGTACTTC. The rearrangement joins TRBV9 to TRBJ2-4; possibly TRBD1 or TRBD2 for D (5 bases each). V dropped 3 bases and J dropped 2 bases, with 12 bases sitting between them. The CDR3 loop spans 15 amino acids. Looked up from germline, CDR1 is SGDLS and CDR2 is YYNGEE.